What follows are 11 T cell receptor beta chains derived from one specimen sequenced in a study of cytomegalovirus exposure and HLA in healthy donors. Primers for the PCR totalled 60 Vbeta and 13 Jbeta. Measured with immunoSEQ multiplex PCR; TCRdb has only the in-frame clones, and not every one. The data hold a few hundred thousand clones, with over 75% observed a single time. Source material: PBMCs. The receptors here all came from a girl under 10 years old in good health and CMV-seronegative.

The CDR3, as DNA: TGTGCCAGCAGCTCACCGGGACTGAGTAACACTGAAGCTTTCTTT. It specifies CASSSPGLSNTEAFF. The chain combines TRBV11-2 with TRBJ1-1; D might be TRBD1 (5 bases). The CDR3 covers 15 residues. Germline V gene lookup returns CDR1 SGHAT and CDR2 FQNNGV. V lost 4 bases to trimming and J lost 2 bases, with 14 bases between them. Complete variable domain (other parts from reference TRBV11-2 and TRBJ1-1): EAGVAQSPRYKIIEKRQSVAFWCNPISGHATLYWYQQILGQGPKLLIQFQNNGVVDDSQLPKDRFSAERLKGVDSTLKIQPAKLEDSAVYLCASSSPGLSNTEAFFGQGTRLTVV.

This chain joins TRBV2 and TRBJ1-4, with TRBD1 identical over 7 bases. With V trimmed by 2 bases and J by 5 bases, 5 bases remained unmatched. CDR3 size: 15 residues. Germline CDR1 reads SNHLY; CDR2 reads FYNNEI. DNA for the CDR3: TGTGCCAGCAGTGAACCGACAGGGAGAAATGAAAAACTGTTTTTT. Translation: CASSEPTGRNEKLFF. The whole variable domain, remainder taken from reference TRBV2 and TRBJ1-4, is EPEVTQTPSHQVTQMGQEVILRCVPISNHLYFYWYRQILGQKVEFLVSFYNNEISEKSEIFDDQFSVERPDGSNFTLKIRSTKLEDSAMYFCASSEPTGRNEKLFFGSGTQLSVL.

This sequence joins TRBV19 and TRBJ1-2; perhaps TRBD1 as D (6 bases). V lost 4 bases and J 3 bases, leaving 6 bases between the germline ends. The CDR3 is 12 residues long. CDR1 and CDR2 (germline): LNHDA, SQIVND (reference sequence). CDR3 in DNA: TGTGCCAGTAGTAGACAGGACTATGGCTACACCTTC. Protein sequence: CASSRQDYGYTF.

The J gene is TRBJ1-2, the V gene TRBV5-6; D not resolved. Germline loops: CDR1 SGHDT, CDR2 YYEEEE. CDR3 length: 15 amino acids. Trimming stripped 0 bases from V and 0 bases from J, with 9 bases between. CDR3: CASSLVPGSNYGYTF. DNA for the CDR3: TGTGCCAGCAGCTTGGTGCCGGGGTCTAACTATGGCTACACCTTC.

The V call is TRBV6-4, the J call TRBJ2-3, with 10 nucleotides matching TRBD1. CDR3 length: 15 amino acids. Germline loops: CDR1 MRHNA, CDR2 SNTAGT. The trim removed 5 bases at V and 2 bases at J, leaving 4 bases unmatched. CDR3 amino acids: CASSRGTGATDTQYF. In DNA, the CDR3 is TGTGCCAGCAGTAGGGGGACAGGGGCCACAGATACGCAGTATTTT.

The rearrangement links TRBV7-9 to TRBJ2-1, with no clear D. The CDR3 is 12 amino acids. Germline CDR1 SEHNR, CDR2 FQNEAQ (reference sequence). V was shortened by 1 base and J by 10 bases, with 8 bases between the two germline ends. Here the CDR3 DNA reads TGTGCCAGCAGCTTAGTGATCTACGAGCAGTTCTTC. Translation: CASSLVIYEQFF.

The chain joins TRBV6-1 to TRBJ1-6; a possible D gene is TRBD1 (5 bases). The germline CDR1 and CDR2 sequences are MNHNS and SASEGT. The CDR3 extends over 15 amino acids. V lost 0 bases and J lost 9, with 12 bases in between. The CDR3, as DNA: TGTGCCAGCAGTGAAGCGGTAGGGGTCACTTCACCCCTCCACTTT. This translates into CASSEAVGVTSPLHF.

V and J are TRBV19 and TRBJ2-3; TRBD2 matches at 15 bases. Germline V gene lookup returns CDR1 LNHDA and CDR2 SQIVND (reference sequence). This CDR3 region has 16 residues. Unmatched junction bases numbered 5, after V lost 5 bases and J lost 5 bases. The CDR3 nucleotides are TGTGCCAGTAGTCGGACTAGCGGGGGGGCCGGAGATACGCAGTATTTT. This encodes CASSRTSGGAGDTQYF. The full variable domain, its missing parts supplied by reference TRBV19 and TRBJ2-3, is DGGITQSPKYLFRKEGQNVTLSCEQNLNHDAMYWYRQDPGQGLRLIYYSQIVNDFQKGDIAEGYSVSREKKESFPLTVTSAQKNPTAFYLCASSRTSGGAGDTQYFGPGTRLTVL.

The rearrangement uses TRBV27 and TRBJ2-1; D may be TRBD2 (7 bases). CDR3 length equals 14 residues. V was shortened by 2 bases and J by 8 bases, with 13 bases between the two germline ends. The germline V gene has CDR1 MNHEY and CDR2 SMNVEV (reference sequence). CDR3 in amino acids: CASSLGRGVDEQFF. The CDR3, as DNA: TGTGCCAGCAGTTTAGGGAGGGGGGTAGATGAGCAGTTCTTC.

V usage is TRBV30 and J usage is TRBJ2-2, with D tentatively TRBD2 (6 bases). The germline V gene encodes CDR1 GTSNPN and CDR2 SVGIG (reference sequence). V lost 1 base and J 2 bases, leaving 11 bases between the germline ends. This CDR3 has 15 residues. The CDR3 loop reads CAWSAGTHNTGELFF. The CDR3, as DNA: TGTGCCTGGAGTGCAGGGACTCATAACACCGGGGAGCTGTTTTTT.

V usage is TRBV4-1 and J usage is TRBJ1-3, with 7 nucleotides matching TRBD1. The CDR3 covers 18 residues. Germline assignment: CDR1 MGHRA and CDR2 YSYEKL. V dropped 0 bases and J dropped 4; count of bases not matched to a gene: 12. For the CDR3, the DNA is TGCGCCAGCAGCCAAGACCCCTCCGGACAGGTCGCCGGAAACACCATATATTTT. Translated, it gives CASSQDPSGQVAGNTIYF.